These 10 T cell receptor beta chains share one sample of origin, sequenced in a study of STAT5B mutations in CD4+ large granular lymphocyte leukemia (dated by TCRdb to between 2021 and 2024). Library method: the immunoSEQ multiplex PCR assay. TCRdb took this table from immuneACCESS and kept in-frame rearrangements with V and J called. Such tables lack part of the clones; where checked against another copy, unresolved V genes explain under half of the gap, and the rest is unexplained. This sample gives fewer than 50,000 clones in total; 75% to 85% of them show up just once. The top ten clones comprise 0.55% of the sample. The sample taken for sequencing was CD4+ T cells from blood buffy coats. The receptors stem from a human donor in good health.

The chain has TRBV2 and TRBJ2-5; D is perhaps TRBD2 (5 bases). V was shortened by 3 bases and J by 3 bases, with 5 bases between the two germline ends. Looked up from germline, CDR1 is SNHLY and CDR2 is FYNNEI. This CDR3 contains 12 residues. This CDR3 is CASSEEEETQYF. Here the CDR3 DNA reads TGTGCCAGCAGTGAGGAGGAAGAGACCCAGTACTTC.

The chain is built from TRBV6-5 and TRBJ1-1, with D possibly being TRBD1 (6 bases). Looked up from germline, CDR1 is MNHEY and CDR2 is SVGAGI. Trimming stripped 0 bases from V and 4 bases from J, with 12 bases between. This CDR3 is 15 amino acids long. The CDR3: CASSYSVGGATEAFF. The DNA of the CDR3 is TGTGCCAGCAGTTACTCGGTAGGGGGAGCCACTGAAGCTTTCTTT.

This chain connects TRBV19 to TRBJ1-4; D not certain. V lost 4 bases and J 0 bases, leaving 6 bases between the germline ends. This CDR3 has 14 residues. The germline CDR1 and CDR2 sequences are LNHDA and SQIVND (reference sequence). The DNA of the CDR3 is TGTGCCAGTAGTACAGGAGCAACTAATGAAAAACTGTTTTTT. Its protein is CASSTGATNEKLFF.

The rearrangement joins TRBV19 to TRBJ2-2, with TRBD2 matching 9 bases. The CDR3 spans 14 residues. The V gene's germline CDR1 is LNHDA and CDR2 SQIVND (reference sequence). V lost 3 bases to trimming and J lost 7 bases; unmatched junction nucleotides: 3. The CDR3 loop is CASSIPSGIGELFF. As DNA, the CDR3 is TGTGCCAGTAGTATCCCTAGCGGGATCGGGGAGCTGTTTTTT.

This rearrangement joins TRBV2 to TRBJ2-1; D call uncertain. V was shortened by 6 bases and J by 14 bases, with 17 bases between the two germline ends. In germline, CDR1 is SNHLY, CDR2 FYNNEI. This CDR3 is 12 amino acids long. CDR3 sequence: CASSVDKLWEFF. The CDR3 DNA follows: TGTGCCAGCAGCGTCGACAAGTTATGGGAGTTCTTC.

This clone turned up a few times. The chain combines TRBV4-1 with TRBJ2-7; 11 bases are a match to TRBD2. CDR1 and CDR2 (germline): MGHRA, YSYEKL. CDR3 length: 18 residues. The V gene end was trimmed by 0 bases and the J gene end by 2 bases; junction bases not matched to a gene: 9. CDR3 amino acids: CASSQDLRGTSGPYEQYF. Written as DNA, the CDR3 is TGCGCCAGCAGCCAAGATCTTAGGGGGACTAGCGGACCCTACGAGCAGTACTTC.

The V gene is TRBV7-2, the J gene TRBJ2-3; D possibly corresponds to TRBD2 (5 bases). The CDR3 contains 17 residues. CDR1 SGHTA and CDR2 FQGNSA come from the germline V gene. The V gene lost 4 bases and the J gene lost 0 bases, with 17 bases spanning the gap. CDR3 coding DNA: TGTGCCAGCAGCTGGGAGCGGCAGCGACCTAGCACAGATACGCAGTATTTT. It codes for CASSWERQRPSTDTQYF.

The V gene is TRBV5-4, the J gene TRBJ1-6; D might be TRBD1 (5 bases). The germline gives CDR1 SGHNT, CDR2 YYREEE (reference sequence). This CDR3 spans 15 amino acids. The germline V and J ends were trimmed by 0 bases and 6 bases, with 10 bases remaining between them. In nucleotides, the CDR3 is TGTGCCAGCAGCTTGGACGTGACAGCTAATTCACCCCTCCACTTT. This encodes CASSLDVTANSPLHF.

The chain couples TRBV10-3 to TRBJ2-7; a weak D match, TRBD1 (6 bases). The CDR3 contains 13 residues. Germline V gene lookup returns CDR1 ENHRY and CDR2 SYGVKD. The V end was cut by 6 bases, the J end by 2 bases, with 11 bases between. The chain's CDR3 is CAIRSQGPYEQYF. The CDR3 bases are TGTGCCATCAGGAGCCAGGGGCCCTACGAGCAGTACTTC.

This clone was counted only a few times. V usage is TRBV4-2 and J usage is TRBJ1-4, with a tentative D call TRBD1 (6 bases). V was trimmed by 0 bases and J by 5 bases, leaving 10 bases between them. The CDR3 totals 15 residues. Germline V gene sequence: CDR1 LGHNA, CDR2 YNFKEQ. The CDR3 DNA follows: TGTGCCAGCAGCCAAGACGGGACACAAAATGAAAAACTGTTTTTT. Translation: CASSQDGTQNEKLFF.